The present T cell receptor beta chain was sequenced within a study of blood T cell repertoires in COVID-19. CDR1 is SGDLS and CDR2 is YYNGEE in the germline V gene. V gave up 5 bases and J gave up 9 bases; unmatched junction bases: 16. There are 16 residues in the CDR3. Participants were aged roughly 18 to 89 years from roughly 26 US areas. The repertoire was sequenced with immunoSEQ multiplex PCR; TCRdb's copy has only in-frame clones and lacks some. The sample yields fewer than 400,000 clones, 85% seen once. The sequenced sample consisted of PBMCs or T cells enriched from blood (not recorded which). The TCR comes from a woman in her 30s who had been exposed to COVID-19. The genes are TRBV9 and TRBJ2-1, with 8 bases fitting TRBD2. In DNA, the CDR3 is TGTGCCAGCAGTCTAGCCCCGACTAGCGACTTTGGTGAGCAGTTCTTC. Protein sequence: CASSLAPTSDFGEQFF.